The present T cell receptor beta chain was sequenced within a study of blood T cell repertoires in COVID-19. On the study more broadly: The origin of the acute and convalescent COVID-19 samples was the United States, Italy and Spain. PBMCs, B-cell-depleted T cells, or T cells provided the cDNA or gDNA that made up the material.

Study processing details: Nucleated cell number was recorded as an estimate derived from reference gene primer amplification. Measured with immunoSEQ multiplex PCR; TCRdb has only the in-frame clones, and not every one. V and J calls and clone size follow that table, whereas D and trimming were derived from the DNA. Of some 42,000 clones listed, about 89% are singletons. V gave up 0 bases and J gave up 8 bases; unmatched junction bases: 6. The CDR3 is made up of 15 amino acids. The germline V gene encodes CDR1 MNHNY and CDR2 SVGAGI (reference sequence). The V and J genes are TRBV6-6 and TRBJ1-4; 7 positions agree with TRBD1. The sequence came from a human donor in a cohort sampled during active COVID-19. The source material was peripheral blood. CDR3 sequence: CASSYSSQGEEKLFF. DNA for the CDR3: TGTGCCAGCAGTTACTCGTCCCAGGGGGAAGAAAAACTGTTTTTT.